The 25 T cell receptor beta chains reported below all come from one sample, sequenced in a study of T cells after yellow fever vaccination. MiXCR was run by TCRdb on the 5' RACE reads, yielding one entry per CDR3 protein. The top ten hold more than 20% of the sample, which has about 340,000 distinct CDR3 sequences, around 3.9% seen once. Material: PBMCs, obtained 5 days after the yellow fever booster vaccination. The receptors derive from a man aged 18 to 30 who received the YFV17D yellow fever vaccine.

The table lists this clonotype with many counts. The V gene is TRBV4-2, the J gene TRBJ2-3; D gene unclear. Per germline, CDR1 LGHNA and CDR2 YNFKEQ. The CDR3 runs 15 residues. V was clipped by 3 bases and J by 2 bases, with 12 bases between them. The CDR3 loop is CASSHEGRFTDTQYF. The CDR3 DNA sequence: TGTGCCAGCAGCCACGAAGGCAGATTCACAGATACGCAGTATTTT.

This clonotype was seen at least ten times. V usage is TRBV5-1 and J usage is TRBJ2-5, with 8 nucleotides matching TRBD1. The CDR3 consists of 14 residues. The V and J ends lost 4 bases and 4 bases, in that order; junction bases with no gene match: 6. Germline V gives CDR1 SGHRS, CDR2 YFSETQ. CDR3 amino acids: CASSPSGGGETQYF. In nucleotides, the CDR3 is TGCGCCAGCAGCCCCTCAGGGGGCGGAGAGACCCAGTACTTC.

The genes are TRBV7-9 and TRBJ1-2, with 10 bases matching TRBD1. The V and J ends lost 9 bases and 5 bases, in that order; junction bases with no gene match: 12. Germline V gene lookup returns CDR1 SEHNR and CDR2 FQNEAQ (reference sequence). The CDR3 covers 15 residues. CDR3 sequence reads: CASSGTGEAKYGYTF. CDR3 in DNA: TGTGCCAGTTCCGGGACAGGGGAAGCGAAGTATGGCTACACCTTC.

This clonotype occurred a few times. The DNA of the CDR3 is TGTGCCAGCAGCCAAGAGGGGGCTCTGAACACTGAAGCTTTCTTT. Its protein is CASSQEGALNTEAFF. V is TRBV14 and J is TRBJ1-1, with D tentatively TRBD1 (6 bases). CDR1 is SGHDN, CDR2 FVKESK, per germline. CDR3 length: 15 amino acids. Trimming pared 0 bases from V and 0 bases from J, leaving 8 bases between.

This clonotype has at least ten counts. J is TRBJ1-2 and V is TRBV4-1; 8 bases fit TRBD1. CDR3 size: 15 residues. CDR1 is MGHRA, CDR2 YSYEKL, per germline. Losses at the gene ends were 0 bases for V and 8 bases for J; bases not matched to a gene: 8. CDR3 sequence reads: CASSQEFQGAGGYTF. CDR3 in DNA: TGCGCCAGCAGCCAAGAGTTCCAGGGGGCGGGCGGCTACACCTTC.

This clonotype was seen a few times. The chain has TRBV5-1 and TRBJ2-6, with TRBD1 as a possible D gene (6 bases). From germline, CDR1 is SGHRS and CDR2 YFSETQ. CDR3 length: 18 residues. With 3 bases removed from V and 0 bases from J, the gap between germline ends came to 16 bases. The DNA for the CDR3 is TGCGCCAGCAGCTGGTTGCGGACAGATGGCTCTGGGGCCAACGTCCTGACTTTC. Translating gives CASSWLRTDGSGANVLTF.

In this sample, this clonotype turned up a few times. The chain combines TRBV19 with TRBJ2-7; 7 positions agree with TRBD1. The V and J ends lost 10 bases and 5 bases, in that order; junction bases with no gene match: 11. This CDR3 region has 13 residues. Germline V gene sequence: CDR1 LNHDA, CDR2 SQIVND (reference sequence). The CDR3 sequence: CAIPTGHHDEQYF. The CDR3 DNA reads TGTGCCATCCCGACAGGGCATCATGACGAGCAGTACTTC.

The table lists this clonotype with a few counts. The genes are TRBV6-1 and TRBJ1-5; no reliable D call. V lost 3 bases and J 5 bases, leaving 8 bases between the germline ends. The CDR3 covers 13 residues. CDR1 is MNHNS and CDR2 is SASEGT in the germline V gene. The CDR3 here is CASSEAGYQPQHF. In DNA, the CDR3 is TGTGCCAGCAGTGAGGCCGGGTATCAGCCCCAGCATTTT.

In this sample, this clonotype turned up many times. The chain links TRBV11-2 to TRBJ1-4, with TRBD1 matching over 8 bases. J gave up 0 bases and V 1 base, and 4 bases lay outside the gene matches. The CDR3 is 17 amino acids. Germline V CDR1 and CDR2: SGHAT, FQNNGV. The CDR3 bases are TGTGCCAGCAGCTTAGGGAGACAGGGGCCAACTAATGAAAAACTGTTTTTT. Translated, it gives CASSLGRQGPTNEKLFF.

This clonotype was observed a handful of times. The chain joins TRBV7-9 to TRBJ1-2; D ambiguous. The V gene lost 10 bases and the J gene lost 3 bases, with 15 bases spanning the gap. The CDR3 consists of 13 residues. The V gene's germline CDR1 is SEHNR and CDR2 FQNEAQ (reference sequence). CDR3 sequence: CAIMTPRDYGYTF. The CDR3, as DNA: TGTGCCATCATGACCCCCCGGGACTATGGCTACACCTTC.

The table lists this clonotype with a few counts. This sequence joins TRBV5-1 and TRBJ2-3; TRBD1 agrees at 8 bases. Germline CDR1 and CDR2: SGHRS and YFSETQ. Trimming at V came to 0 bases and at J to 6 bases, leaving 9 bases not matched to a gene. The CDR3 has 16 amino acids. CDR3 loop: CASSLVDRAIWDTQYF. The CDR3 DNA sequence: TGCGCCAGCAGCTTGGTGGACAGGGCAATATGGGATACGCAGTATTTT.

This clonotype was seen only a few times. The V gene is TRBV6-5, the J gene TRBJ2-5, with 11 nucleotides matching TRBD1. This CDR3 has 15 residues. V trimming: 6 bases; J trimming: 5 bases; junction bases outside the gene matches: 8. The germline V gene encodes CDR1 MNHEY and CDR2 SVGAGI. The CDR3 loop reads CASREDRGRSETQYF. The CDR3 bases are TGTGCCAGCAGGGAGGACAGGGGGCGTTCGGAGACCCAGTACTTC.

This clonotype was counted between two and nine times. The chain links TRBV7-2 to TRBJ1-2; 9 bases align to TRBD1. The V gene's germline CDR1 is SGHTA and CDR2 FQGNSA. The J segment lost 8 bases and the V segment lost 1 base, leaving 14 bases of the junction unmatched. CDR3 length: 17 amino acids. CDR3 in DNA: TGTGCCAGCAGCTTAGGAATCTTTGGGGGGACAGGGAGAGGCTACACCTTC. This translates into CASSLGIFGGTGRGYTF.

This chain joins TRBV20-1 and TRBJ2-7; 7 nucleotides agree with TRBD1. The CDR3 contains 16 residues. J gave up 9 bases and V 2 bases, and 19 bases lay outside the gene matches. From germline, CDR1 is DFQATT and CDR2 SNEGSKA (reference sequence). The DNA for the CDR3 is TGCAGTGCTAGACCCTCTCACAGGGGAAGGGGGCAAGGGCAGTACGTC. Its translation: CSARPSHRGRGQGQYV.

This clonotype turned up a few times. The chain uses TRBV29-1 and TRBJ2-7, with a tentative D call TRBD1 (5 bases). The CDR3 runs 12 residues. Germline loops: CDR1 SQVTM, CDR2 ANQGSEA. The V gene lost 1 base and the J gene lost 3 bases, with 7 bases spanning the gap. The CDR3 nucleotides are TGCAGCGTTGAAGGCCAGGGCTACGAGCAGTACTTC. It encodes CSVEGQGYEQYF.

This clonotype appeared many times. CDR3 protein: CASSLGEGAYEQYF. As DNA, the CDR3 is TGTGCCAGCAGCTTAGGGGAGGGGGCGTACGAGCAGTACTTC. The rearrangement uses TRBV7-2 and TRBJ2-7; D possibly uses TRBD1 or TRBD2 (7 bases each). The CDR3 contains 14 residues. V was trimmed by 1 base and J by 4 bases, leaving 11 bases between them. Germline assignment: CDR1 SGHTA and CDR2 FQGNSA.

The chain couples TRBV5-1 to TRBJ2-7; unclear D gene. The CDR3 loop spans 14 amino acids. Trimming stripped 0 bases from V and 5 bases from J, with 12 bases between. Germline V gene sequence: CDR1 SGHRS, CDR2 YFSETQ. The CDR3 DNA is TGCGCCAGCAGCTTGGTGGGCCAGTTGAACGAGCAGTACTTC. It specifies CASSLVGQLNEQYF. The variable domain in full, completed from reference TRBV5-1 and TRBJ2-7, reads KAGVTQTPRYLIKTRGQQVTLSCSPISGHRSVSWYQQTPGQGLQFLFEYFSETQRNKGNFPGRFSGRQFSNSRSEMNVSTLELGDSALYLCASSLVGQLNEQYFGPGTRLTVT.

This clonotype occurred many times. CDR3 coding DNA: TGCACGACTGGGAGGGACACTGAAGCTTTCTTT. Its translation is CTTGRDTEAFF. The rearrangement uses TRBV20-1 and TRBJ1-1; D not resolved. The germline CDR1 and CDR2 sequences are DFQATT and SNEGSKA (reference sequence). The CDR3 has 11 amino acids.

This clonotype was counted at least ten times. This chain links TRBV12-3 or TRBV12-4 with TRBJ1-1, with D possibly being TRBD1 (5 bases). The V gene lost 7 bases and the J gene lost 0 bases, with 12 bases spanning the gap. The CDR3 covers 14 residues. The CDR3 protein is CASTIKGLNTEAFF. The CDR3 DNA sequence: TGTGCCAGCACTATCAAGGGGTTGAACACTGAAGCTTTCTTT.

There are a few counts of this clonotype. The genes are TRBV4-1 and TRBJ1-1, with TRBD1 matching over 7 bases. Trimming took 0 bases from V and 1 from J; bases not matched to a gene: 2. The CDR3 totals 15 residues. The germline CDR1 and CDR2 sequences are MGHRA and YSYEKL. The CDR3 region has the DNA TGCGCCAGCAGCCAAGAAGGGACAGCGAACACTGAAGCTTTCTTT. Amino acids: CASSQEGTANTEAFF.

Ten or more counts support this clonotype. V is TRBV5-1 and J is TRBJ1-5; weak D call: TRBD1 (5 bases). Trimming shortened V by 1 base and J by 7 bases, and 9 bases separated the two germline ends. This CDR3 has 13 amino acids. Germline V gene sequence: CDR1 SGHRS, CDR2 YFSETQ. The CDR3 DNA reads TGCGCCAGCAGCTTGAGAGGGGAACAGCCCCAGCATTTT. Translating gives CASSLRGEQPQHF.

The chain is built from TRBV29-1 and TRBJ2-3; 8 bases match TRBD1. The V and J ends lost 0 bases and 3 bases, in that order; junction bases with no gene match: 2. Germline-derived CDR1 and CDR2 are SQVTM and ANQGSEA. This CDR3 has 14 residues. CDR3 amino acids: CSVEDGQGTDTQYF. The CDR3 DNA is TGCAGCGTTGAAGACGGACAGGGAACAGATACGCAGTATTTT.

This chain uses TRBV5-1 with TRBJ1-6; maybe TRBD1 (6 bases). The CDR3 is made up of 14 amino acids. V was pared by 0 bases and J by 7 bases, with 8 bases between. Looked up from germline, CDR1 is SGHRS and CDR2 is YFSETQ. CDR3 sequence (DNA): TGCGCCAGCAGCTTGGGGGACAAGAATTCACCCCTCCACTTT. Residues: CASSLGDKNSPLHF.

This clonotype came up a few times. The CDR3 coding sequence is TGTGCCAGCAGCCAGGGTGGACGGAATAATTCACCCCTCCACTTT. Translation: CASSQGGRNNSPLHF. This chain links TRBV4-2 with TRBJ1-6; D not certain. The V and J ends lost 3 bases and 5 bases respectively, with 11 bases between them. The CDR3 has 15 residues. The V gene's germline CDR1 is LGHNA and CDR2 YNFKEQ.

The sample holds many counts of this clonotype. The rearrangement joins TRBV10-3 to TRBJ2-1; TRBD2 is a possible D gene (6 bases). The CDR3 covers 14 residues. Trimming left V 1 base short and J 9 bases short, with 13 bases between. Germline V gives CDR1 ENHRY, CDR2 SYGVKD. In nucleotides, the CDR3 is TGTGCCATCAGTGAGTACCGGGACTCTGGTGAGCAGTTCTTC. Its translation is CAISEYRDSGEQFF.